Following are 24 T cell receptor beta chains from one sample sequenced in a study of chemoradiotherapy in HPV16-positive cancers. The table came from immunoSEQ multiplex PCR; TCRdb's copy has only in-frame clones and leaves some out. The sample shows approximately 17,000 clones, just under 90% of them seen only once. Sequencing used blood, obtained from a patient who underwent chemoradiotherapy. The receptors shown here come from a human donor with HPV-associated anogenital cancer.

The J gene is TRBJ2-5, the V gene TRBV28; weak D call: TRBD2 (5 bases). The CDR3 length is 16 residues. Looked up from germline, CDR1 is MDHEN and CDR2 is SYDVKM. V lost 6 bases and J lost 5, with 22 bases in between. CDR3 amino acids: CASRTPSFLAEETQYF. The CDR3 region has the DNA TGTGCCAGCAGGACCCCTAGCTTTCTCGCAGAGGAGACCCAGTACTTC.

This chain connects TRBV11-2 to TRBJ2-7; 8 nucleotides align to TRBD1. V trimming: 4 bases; J trimming: 3 bases; junction bases outside the gene matches: 8. This CDR3 contains 15 residues. Germline-derived CDR1 and CDR2 are SGHAT and FQNNGV. For the CDR3, the DNA is TGTGCCAGCAGCTCGCCAGGGGGCACGCGCTACGAGCAGTACTTC. Translation gives CASSSPGGTRYEQYF.

The chain recombines TRBV6-1 with TRBJ1-1; TRBD1 agrees at 8 bases. Germline values: CDR1 MNHNS, CDR2 SASEGT. The CDR3 is 13 amino acids. V was pared by 5 bases and J by 5 bases, with 4 bases of the junction left unmatched. CDR3 in amino acids: CASSTGGWTEAFF. CDR3 coding DNA: TGTGCCAGCAGTACAGGGGGGTGGACTGAAGCTTTCTTT.

The J gene is TRBJ1-1, the V gene TRBV6-1; no clear D gene. The V end was cut by 5 bases, the J end by 4 bases, with 11 bases between. Germline lookup yields CDR1 MNHNS and CDR2 SASEGT. This CDR3 contains 13 residues. CDR3 protein: CASSSGLATEAFF. CDR3 DNA sequence: TGTGCCAGCAGTTCTGGGCTCGCCACTGAAGCTTTCTTT.

The rearrangement joins TRBV5-4 to TRBJ1-1, with D maybe TRBD1 (5 bases). Deletions cut 5 bases from V and 1 base from J, with 12 bases between. This CDR3 is built from 14 residues. From germline, CDR1 is SGHNT and CDR2 YYREEE (reference sequence). For the CDR3, the DNA is TGTGCCAGCAGTAAGGGGACTCAGAACACTGAAGCTTTCTTT. Protein product: CASSKGTQNTEAFF.

CDR3: CASSDRVDTEAFF. Here the CDR3 DNA reads TGCGCCAGCAGCGACAGGGTAGACACTGAAGCTTTCTTT. The rearrangement joins TRBV10-1 to TRBJ1-1; TRBD1 agrees at 7 bases. From germline, CDR1 is WNHNN and CDR2 SYGVQD (reference sequence). V was clipped by 6 bases and J by 3 bases; unmatched bases: 4. There are 13 residues in the CDR3.

The chain is built from TRBV13 and TRBJ1-1; 8 nucleotides match TRBD1. CDR3 size: 15 residues. The V and J ends lost 2 bases and 1 base, in that order; junction bases with no gene match: 3. CDR1 is PRHDT, CDR2 FYEKMQ, per germline (reference sequence). The DNA of the CDR3 is TGTGCCAGCAGCTTACTTACAGGGGGGAACACTGAAGCTTTCTTT. As protein: CASSLLTGGNTEAFF.

V gene TRBV14 combines with J gene TRBJ2-3, with 10 bases fitting TRBD2. CDR3 length equals 16 residues. J was trimmed by 1 base and V by 4 bases; bases with no gene match: 5. CDR1 is SGHDN, CDR2 FVKESK, per germline. The CDR3 protein is CASSLISGRRTDTQYF. DNA for the CDR3: TGTGCCAGCAGCCTAATTAGCGGGAGGCGCACAGATACGCAGTATTTT.

The chain couples TRBV27 to TRBJ2-3, with D possibly being TRBD2 (6 bases). In germline, CDR1 is MNHEY, CDR2 SMNVEV (reference sequence). The CDR3 runs to 14 residues. Trimming left V 2 bases short and J 3 bases short, with 9 bases between. CDR3 sequence (DNA): TGTGCCAGCAGTTTAGCGGGGCCAACAGATACGCAGTATTTT. This codes for CASSLAGPTDTQYF.

The chain employs TRBV25-1 and TRBJ1-1; TRBD1 agrees at 7 bases. CDR1 MGHDK and CDR2 SYGVNS come from the germline V gene. There are 13 residues in the CDR3. The trim removed 6 bases at V and 4 bases at J, leaving 5 bases unmatched. The CDR3 reads CASSPGGFTEAFF. CDR3 coding DNA: TGTGCCAGCAGCCCAGGGGGGTTCACTGAAGCTTTCTTT.

The chain employs TRBV28 and TRBJ2-7; tentative D call: TRBD1 (7 bases). The CDR3 is made up of 15 amino acids. Germline V gives CDR1 MDHEN, CDR2 SYDVKM. With 3 bases removed from V and 2 bases from J, the gap between germline ends came to 14 bases. The CDR3 reads CASSFQGGGPYEQYF. The CDR3, as DNA: TGTGCCAGCAGTTTTCAGGGGGGTGGCCCCTACGAGCAGTACTTC.

The V gene is TRBV5-6, the J gene TRBJ2-5, with 7 nucleotides matching TRBD2. Germline lookup yields CDR1 SGHDT and CDR2 YYEEEE. The ends lost 3 bases at V and 2 bases at J; junction bases unmatched: 7. The CDR3 sequence is 15 residues long. DNA for the CDR3: TGTGCCAGCAGCTGGGGGGGTACAGGTCAAGAGACCCAGTACTTC. It codes for CASSWGGTGQETQYF.

The rearrangement uses TRBV9 and TRBJ2-3; 9 positions agree with TRBD2. This CDR3 has 16 amino acids. CDR1 is SGDLS, CDR2 YYNGEE, per germline. V was pared by 0 bases and J by 3 bases, with 5 bases of the junction left unmatched. CDR3 bases: TGTGCCAGCAGCGTAGACACAGCGGGGGGAACAGATACGCAGTATTTT. This gives the protein CASSVDTAGGTDTQYF. Complete variable domain (other parts from reference TRBV9 and TRBJ2-3): DSGVTQTPKHLITATGQRVTLRCSPRSGDLSVYWYQQSLDQGLQFLIQYYNGEERAKGNILERFSAQQFPDLHSELNLSSLELGDSALYFCASSVDTAGGTDTQYFGPGTRLTVL.

The V gene is TRBV6-1, the J gene TRBJ1-1; D is undetermined. This CDR3 has 11 amino acids. Germline V gene data show CDR1 as MNHNS and CDR2 as SASEGT. Trimming removed 5 bases at V and 2 bases at J, with 3 bases between. CDR3: CASSPNTEAFF. The CDR3 DNA reads as TGTGCCAGCAGTCCCAACACTGAAGCTTTCTTT.

This clone was observed a single time. The V gene is TRBV29-1, the J gene TRBJ2-1; 11 positions agree with TRBD2. Germline V gives CDR1 SQVTM, CDR2 ANQGSEA. Germline trimming cut 3 bases from V and 9 bases from J; bases unmatched to any gene: 10. The length of the CDR3 is 15 residues. The CDR3 coding sequence is TGCAGCGTTGATATTAGCGGGAGGGCAGGATCTGAGCAGTTCTTC. Translating it yields CSVDISGRAGSEQFF.

The V call is TRBV6-1, the J call TRBJ2-7, with D tentatively TRBD1 (6 bases). Germline V CDR1 and CDR2: MNHNS, SASEGT. The CDR3 sequence is 14 residues long. Trimming removed 1 base from V and 6 bases from J, with 13 bases in between. CDR3 sequence (DNA): TGTGCCAGCAGTGAAGTTTACAGGGCGGGCGAGCAGTACTTC. It codes for CASSEVYRAGEQYF.

This clone was recorded a few times. This chain uses TRBV25-1 with TRBJ2-1; D not resolved. The CDR3 runs 17 residues. The V and J ends lost 2 bases and 3 bases respectively, with 17 bases between them. The V gene's germline CDR1 is MGHDK and CDR2 SYGVNS. CDR3 sequence reads: CASSELRYLVRYNEQFF. CDR3 in DNA: TGTGCCAGCAGTGAACTCCGATACCTAGTACGCTACAATGAGCAGTTCTTC.

This clone was seen a single time. The chain is built from TRBV10-3 and TRBJ2-3; 8 bases fit TRBD2. The CDR3 sequence is 14 residues long. Germline V gene lookup returns CDR1 ENHRY and CDR2 SYGVKD. V shed 6 bases, J shed 0 bases, and the junction held 2 bases outside the gene matches. CDR3 coding DNA: TGTGCCATCAGGCGGGGGGCCAGCACAGATACGCAGTATTTT. It yields the protein CAIRRGASTDTQYF.

This rearrangement joins TRBV7-2 to TRBJ1-2; possibly TRBD1 for D (6 bases). Trimming removed 1 base from V and 14 bases from J, with 20 bases in between. The CDR3 spans 14 residues. Looked up from germline, CDR1 is SGHTA and CDR2 is FQGNSA. As DNA, the CDR3 is TGTGCCAGCAGCTTAGACAGGGCGCTCCTCTCGGGAACCTTC. Amino acids: CASSLDRALLSGTF.

This chain uses TRBV13 with TRBJ1-1, with TRBD1 matching 11 bases. In germline, CDR1 is PRHDT, CDR2 FYEKMQ (reference sequence). The CDR3 covers 16 residues. V gave up 5 bases and J gave up 1 base; unmatched junction bases: 6. The CDR3 sequence: CASSLRTGGRNTEAFF. The CDR3 DNA sequence: TGTGCCAGCAGCCTCCGGACAGGGGGCCGGAACACTGAAGCTTTCTTT.

On this clone itself: Germline is not matched at one junction end, which may reflect a read error. V usage is TRBV14 and J usage is TRBJ2-7, with 7 bases lining up with TRBD1. Germline CDR1 is SGHDN and CDR2 is FVKESK. The CDR3 loop spans 15 amino acids. CDR3 nucleotides: TGTGCCAGCGGCCAACACGGGGACAGCTCCTACGAGCAGTACTTC. Protein: CASGQHGDSSYEQYF.

This chain links TRBV19 with TRBJ1-1, with TRBD1 identical over 7 bases. Per the germline V gene, CDR1 is LNHDA and CDR2 is SQIVND (reference sequence). The J segment lost 3 bases and the V segment lost 4 bases, leaving 5 bases of the junction unmatched. The CDR3 is 14 residues long. The CDR3 region is CASSTQGGYTEAFF. The CDR3 DNA follows: TGTGCCAGTAGTACCCAGGGGGGGTACACTGAAGCTTTCTTT.

This clone was observed a few times. The chain employs TRBV21-1 and TRBJ1-2; the table assigns TRBD1, which was not confirmed against the DNA. TRBV21-1 is tagged as a pseudogene. The CDR3 is 15 amino acids. The CDR3 sequence is CASSLRQGTNYGYTF. DNA of the CDR3: TGTGCCAGCAGCCTTAGACAGGGCACTAACTATGGCTACACCTTC.

This clone occurred once. The chain links TRBV19 to TRBJ2-3; D is possibly TRBD1 or TRBD2 (5 bases each). CDR1 is LNHDA, CDR2 SQIVND, per germline (reference sequence). The CDR3 covers 15 residues. The V gene lost 1 base and the J gene lost 1 base, with 9 bases spanning the gap. CDR3 in amino acids: CASSIGDGRTDTQYF. CDR3 bases: TGTGCCAGTAGTATAGGGGACGGGCGCACAGATACGCAGTATTTT.